A single sample is the source of the 13 T cell receptor beta chains below, sequenced in a study of T cell changes during pregnancy in multiple sclerosis. The repertoire was sequenced with immunoSEQ multiplex PCR; TCRdb's copy has only in-frame clones and lacks some. The sample has over 45,000 clones; about 94% are singletons. The specimen was peripheral blood, collected in the third trimester of pregnancy. The receptor set was obtained from a female donor in good health, enrolled as a control in a pregnancy study.

In the case of this clone: Other DNA sequences of this sample code for an identical CDR3. The chain couples TRBV5-1 to TRBJ2-2; D is ambiguous. V was pared by 5 bases and J by 0 bases, with 17 bases between. CDR1 and CDR2 from the germline V gene are SGHRS and YFSETQ. The CDR3 is 17 amino acids. CDR3 sequence reads: CASRYIAGLANTGELFF. CDR3 bases: TGCGCCAGCAGATATATTGCAGGCCTCGCGAACACCGGGGAGCTGTTTTTT. Full variable domain (rest looked up from reference TRBV5-1 and TRBJ2-2): KAGVTQTPRYLIKTRGQQVTLSCSPISGHRSVSWYQQTPGQGLQFLFEYFSETQRNKGNFPGRFSGRQFSNSRSEMNVSTLELGDSALYLCASRYIAGLANTGELFFGEGSRLTVL.

This clone has just one count. The chain links TRBV7-2 to TRBJ2-1; 7 positions match TRBD1. This CDR3 has 18 residues. Looked up from germline, CDR1 is SGHTA and CDR2 is FQGNSA. Trimming cost V 5 bases and J 8 bases; bases outside gene matches: 21. Written as DNA, the CDR3 is TGTGCCAGCAGCCCCCAAAAAGACAGGGTTGATGTACACGATGAGCAGTTCTTC. Its translation is CASSPQKDRVDVHDEQFF.

The genes are TRBV28 and TRBJ1-1, with TRBD1 matching over 10 bases. CDR3 length: 17 amino acids. V trimming: 6 bases; J trimming: 5 bases; junction bases outside the gene matches: 15. The germline V gene encodes CDR1 MDHEN and CDR2 SYDVKM. The CDR3 is CASRETEDRGHFTEAFF. In nucleotides, the CDR3 is TGTGCCAGCAGGGAGACCGAAGACAGGGGGCATTTTACTGAAGCTTTCTTT.

The chain combines TRBV19 with TRBJ1-2; 7 bases are shared with TRBD1. With 5 bases clipped from V and 6 bases from J, the junction kept 9 bases outside the gene matches. This CDR3 has 14 residues. In germline, CDR1 is LNHDA, CDR2 SQIVND (reference sequence). CDR3: CASSEPGQPHGYTF. The DNA for the CDR3 is TGTGCCAGTAGTGAACCGGGACAGCCACATGGCTACACCTTC.

This clone was seen only a few times. The chain has TRBV5-6 and TRBJ1-2, with 8 bases lining up with TRBD1. The junction had 13 bases not matched to a gene; V was cut back by 5 bases and J by 7 bases. This CDR3 spans 15 amino acids. Germline V lookup: CDR1 SGHDT, CDR2 YYEEEE. The CDR3, as DNA: TGTGCCAGCAGTCTATGGACAGGGTCGCGGTTTGGCTACACCTTC. Its protein is CASSLWTGSRFGYTF. Full variable domain (rest looked up from reference TRBV5-6 and TRBJ1-2): DAGVTQSPTHLIKTRGQQVTLRCSPKSGHDTVSWYQQALGQGPQFIFQYYEEEERQRGNFPDRFSGHQFPNYSSELNVNALLLGDSALYLCASSLWTGSRFGYTFGSGTRLTVV.

The V and J genes are TRBV7-2 and TRBJ1-1; perhaps TRBD1 as D (5 bases). Germline CDR1 is SGHTA and CDR2 is FQGNSA. The CDR3 runs 14 residues. Trimming cost V 3 bases and J 5 bases, with 13 bases left between them. The CDR3 sequence: CASSFTGLRTEAFF. In DNA, the CDR3 is TGTGCCAGCAGCTTTACAGGACTACGGACTGAAGCTTTCTTT. Based on the CDR3 plus reference TRBV7-2 and TRBJ1-1, the full variable domain is GAGVSQSPSNKVTEKGKDVELRCDPISGHTALYWYRQSLGQGLEFLIYFQGNSAPDKSGLPSDRFSAERTGGSVSTLTIQRTQQEDSAVYLCASSFTGLRTEAFFGQGTRLTVV.

This clone showed up just once. The chain couples TRBV27 to TRBJ2-1; TRBD2 might be the D (5 bases). The CDR3 is 14 residues long. V was clipped by 1 base and J by 10 bases, with 14 bases between them. The germline gives CDR1 MNHEY, CDR2 SMNVEV (reference sequence). The CDR3 bases are TGTGCCAGCAGTTTATTCTCCCCAGGACTCGAGCAGTTCTTC. Its protein product is CASSLFSPGLEQFF.

The CDR3 sequence: CASSLSYQETQYF. The CDR3 DNA reads TGTGCCAGCTCACTCTCGTACCAAGAGACCCAGTACTTC. This rearrangement joins TRBV18 to TRBJ2-5; D gene ambiguous. Germline V gene data show CDR1 as KGHSH and CDR2 as LQKENI. This CDR3 contains 13 residues. The germline V and J ends were trimmed by 4 bases and 0 bases, with 6 bases remaining between them.

The J gene is TRBJ1-6, the V gene TRBV5-4; 9 bases align to TRBD1. Germline V gene sequence: CDR1 SGHNT, CDR2 YYREEE (reference sequence). This CDR3 contains 15 residues. J gave up 9 bases and V 0 bases, and 4 bases lay outside the gene matches. The CDR3 coding sequence is TGTGCCAGCAGCTTGGAGGGACAGGGCCTTTCACCCCTCCACTTT. Amino acid sequence: CASSLEGQGLSPLHF. Drawing the rest from reference TRBV5-4 and TRBJ1-6, the complete variable domain is ETGVTQSPTHLIKTRGQQVTLRCSSQSGHNTVSWYQQALGQGPQFIFQYYREEENGRGNFPPRFSGLQFPNYSSELNVNALELDDSALYLCASSLEGQGLSPLHFGNGTRLTVT.

The V and J genes are TRBV19 and TRBJ1-5; TRBD1 might be the D (5 bases). CDR3 size: 18 residues. The V gene's germline CDR1 is LNHDA and CDR2 SQIVND (reference sequence). Trimming shortened V by 3 bases and J by 0 bases, and 18 bases separated the two germline ends. The CDR3 DNA sequence: TGTGCCAGTAGTATTGCGGGGGAAAGGCACTATAGCAATCAGCCCCAGCATTTT. Translating it yields CASSIAGERHYSNQPQHF.

The chain combines TRBV7-8 with TRBJ2-7; D is perhaps TRBD1 (5 bases). The V gene lost 5 bases and the J gene lost 0 bases, with 11 bases spanning the gap. This CDR3 is 14 amino acids long. The germline V gene has CDR1 SGHVS and CDR2 FQNEAQ. DNA of the CDR3: TGTGCCAGCAGCCCTAGGGGATACTCCTACGAGCAGTACTTC. This codes for CASSPRGYSYEQYF.

The V and J genes are TRBV5-1 and TRBJ2-3, with 16 positions matching TRBD2. Germline loops: CDR1 SGHRS, CDR2 YFSETQ. The V and J ends lost 4 bases and 0 bases, in that order; junction bases with no gene match: 5. The length of the CDR3 is 18 residues. The CDR3 DNA follows: TGCGCCAGCAGCCCGGGACTAGCGGGGGGGCTTAGCACAGATACGCAGTATTTT. This encodes CASSPGLAGGLSTDTQYF.

The chain recombines TRBV7-9 with TRBJ2-1, with D uncertain. Germline V CDR1 and CDR2: SEHNR, FQNEAQ (reference sequence). Trimming removed 4 bases at V and 7 bases at J, with 8 bases between. This CDR3 spans 12 amino acids. The CDR3 DNA is TGTGCCAGCAGCTCCCAGGCGAATGAGCAGTTCTTC. Protein sequence: CASSSQANEQFF. Using reference TRBV7-9 and TRBJ2-1 for the parts outside the CDR3, the full variable domain is DTGVSQNPRHKITKRGQNVTFRCDPISEHNRLYWYRQTLGQGPEFLTYFQNEAQLEKSRLLSDRFSAERPKGSFSTLEIQRTEQGDSAMYLCASSSQANEQFFGPGTRLTVL.